The entry that follows covers one TCR beta chain sequence. The CDR3 has 14 amino acids. Germline CDR1 reads WNHNN; CDR2 reads SYGVQD (reference sequence). V was shortened by 1 base and J by 0 bases, with 6 bases between the two germline ends. Libraries were prepared by immunoSEQ multiplex PCR; TCRdb keeps only in-frame clonotypes and omits some of them. This table holds millions of clones, around 95% found once. This sample is part of a study of shared clonotypes between healthy human individuals. The TCR comes from a man between 18 and 35 years old in good health. The chain combines TRBV10-1 with TRBJ2-5; D is ambiguous. Input material: naive CD4+ T cells sorted from blood. Subset specified: CD45RA+ positively selected. DNA of the CDR3: TGCGCCAGCAGTGAGTGTTGGTACCAAGAGACCCAGTACTTC. Residues: CASSECWYQETQYF.